These 14 T cell receptor beta chains were sequenced from one sample in a study of T-cell reconstitution after alpha-beta-depleted transplantation in children. Unique molecular identifiers were used in preparing the TCRbeta library. MiXCR, run by TCRdb on the PCR reads, gives a single entry per CDR3 protein. The table records hundreds of thousands of distinct CDR3 sequences, around 10% of them present only once. The sequences come from PBMCs from the stem cell graft donor, collected from the stem cell graft. The receptors shown here come from a human donor who donated a stem cell graft to a child with acute lymphoblastic leukemia.

This clonotype was seen only a few times. V usage is TRBV12-5 and J usage is TRBJ2-6; 7 bases map to TRBD1. CDR3 length equals 17 residues. Trimming cost V 3 bases and J 0 bases; bases outside gene matches: 5. Per the germline V gene, CDR1 is LGHNT and CDR2 is FRNRAP. DNA of the CDR3: TGTGCTAGTGGTTTAGGCAGGGACAGCTCTGGGGCCAACGTCCTGACTTTC. Translation gives CASGLGRDSSGANVLTF. The variable domain in full, with the rest retrieved from reference TRBV12-5 and TRBJ2-6, is DARVTQTPRHKVTEMGQEVTMRCQPILGHNTVFWYRQTMMQGLELLAYFRNRAPLDDSGMPKDRFSAEMPDATLATLKIQPSEPRDSAVYFCASGLGRDSSGANVLTFGAGSRLTVL.

This clonotype appeared a few times. The chain uses TRBV3-1 and TRBJ2-5; the D is unclear. CDR1 and CDR2 from the germline V gene are LGHDT and YNNKEL (reference sequence). V lost 0 bases to trimming and J lost 4 bases, with 9 bases between them. The CDR3 consists of 14 residues. The CDR3 nucleotides read TGTGCCAGCAGCCAAGAGGGAAAAGGAGAGACCCAGTACTTC. It translates to CASSQEGKGETQYF.

This chain links TRBV5-1 with TRBJ1-1, with a weak D call TRBD1 (5 bases). CDR1 and CDR2 from the germline V gene are SGHRS and YFSETQ. Trimming cost V 3 bases and J 0 bases, with 18 bases left between them. This CDR3 comprises 17 residues. The CDR3 nucleotides read TGCGCCAGCAGCTCGGGTTTACAGGTCGCTTTGAACACTGAAGCTTTCTTT. Amino acid sequence: CASSSGLQVALNTEAFF.

This clonotype showed up just a few times. The rearrangement joins TRBV20-1 to TRBJ1-3; 11 bases line up with TRBD1. The V gene's germline CDR1 is DFQATT and CDR2 SNEGSKA (reference sequence). CDR3 size: 16 residues. V shed 4 bases and J 2 bases; nucleotides not matched to a gene: 7. Here the CDR3 reads CSATSLDRGPGNTIYF. The CDR3 coding sequence is TGCAGTGCTACATCCCTGGACAGGGGGCCTGGAAACACCATATATTTT.

The V and J genes are TRBV29-1 and TRBJ2-3, with D possibly being TRBD2 (6 bases). CDR3 length: 15 residues. The V gene's germline CDR1 is SQVTM and CDR2 ANQGSEA. Trimming shortened V by 7 bases and J by 0 bases, and 17 bases separated the two germline ends. The CDR3 reads CSAELLAISTDTQYF. DNA for the CDR3: TGCAGCGCGGAACTCCTAGCGATTAGCACAGATACGCAGTATTTT.

In DNA form, the CDR3 reads TGTGCCAGCAGCCAAGATCGGGGGGCGGATGAAAAACTGTTTTTT. Translating it yields CASSQDRGADEKLFF. J is TRBJ1-4 and V is TRBV4-2; D perhaps matches TRBD1 (6 bases). Per the germline V gene, CDR1 is LGHNA and CDR2 is YNFKEQ. V gave up 0 bases and J gave up 6 bases, with 11 bases separating them. The CDR3 has 15 amino acids.

In this sample, this clonotype turned up many times. The chain recombines TRBV27 with TRBJ2-3; D remains ambiguous. Germline V gene sequence: CDR1 MNHEY, CDR2 SMNVEV (reference sequence). V was clipped by 1 base and J by 0 bases, with 11 bases between them. CDR3 length: 16 amino acids. The CDR3 sequence: CASSLYSRQSTDTQYF. The CDR3 DNA follows: TGTGCCAGCAGTTTATACAGCCGGCAGAGCACAGATACGCAGTATTTT.

The table lists this clonotype with many counts. V gene TRBV24-1 combines with J gene TRBJ2-1; the match to TRBD1 covers 7 bases. Trimming took 2 bases from V and 7 from J; bases not matched to a gene: 16. The CDR3 sequence is 18 residues long. CDR1 and CDR2 (germline): KGHDR, SFDVKD. The DNA for the CDR3 is TGTGCCACCAGTGATTCCCTTCGAGGGGGCCGGTTCGGGAATGAGCAGTTCTTC. Encoded protein: CATSDSLRGGRFGNEQFF.

The CDR3 reads CASSLNARGITEAFF. The CDR3 DNA follows: TGTGCCAGCAGTTTAAACGCCAGGGGCATCACTGAAGCTTTCTTT. The rearrangement joins TRBV27 to TRBJ1-1; D may be TRBD1 (6 bases). Germline V gene data show CDR1 as MNHEY and CDR2 as SMNVEV (reference sequence). Trimming stripped 2 bases from V and 4 bases from J, with 14 bases between. The CDR3 runs 15 residues.

This clonotype was observed a few times. This chain uses TRBV10-3 with TRBJ2-7, with D perhaps matching TRBD2 (5 bases). V dropped 3 bases and J dropped 3 bases, with 15 bases sitting between them. CDR3 size: 15 residues. CDR1 and CDR2 (germline): ENHRY, SYGVKD. Here the CDR3 reads CAISDPRGVDYEQYF. For the CDR3, the DNA is TGTGCCATCAGTGACCCCCGGGGAGTGGACTACGAGCAGTACTTC.

This clonotype was counted at least ten times. The chain is built from TRBV11-2 and TRBJ2-3, with 9 bases that match TRBD1. The CDR3 has 16 residues. After removal of 5 bases from V and 6 bases from J, the junction contained 12 bases not matched to a gene. The germline CDR1 and CDR2 sequences are SGHAT and FQNNGV. Here the CDR3 reads CASSRKRDRAADTQYF. The CDR3 DNA is TGTGCCAGCAGCCGAAAAAGGGACAGGGCGGCGGATACGCAGTATTTT.

This clonotype has a count of ten or more. The chain joins TRBV12-3 or TRBV12-4 to TRBJ2-7, with D possibly being TRBD2 (6 bases). This CDR3 is built from 12 residues. The germline V and J ends were trimmed by 6 bases and 5 bases, with 11 bases remaining between them. The CDR3 sequence is CASRSAGNEQYF. CDR3 bases: TGTGCCAGCAGATCCGCGGGGAACGAGCAGTACTTC.

This clonotype was counted only a few times. The chain has TRBV7-9 and TRBJ1-4; possibly TRBD1 for D (6 bases). CDR3 length: 13 amino acids. Germline assignment: CDR1 SEHNR and CDR2 FQNEAQ (reference sequence). V was trimmed by 5 bases and J by 7 bases, leaving 11 bases between them. The CDR3 here is CASSLLTGEKLFF. In DNA form, the CDR3 reads TGTGCCAGCAGCCTCTTGACAGGTGAAAAACTGTTTTTT. The complete variable domain, with remaining parts taken from reference TRBV7-9 and TRBJ1-4, reads DTGVSQNPRHKITKRGQNVTFRCDPISEHNRLYWYRQTLGQGPEFLTYFQNEAQLEKSRLLSDRFSAERPKGSFSTLEIQRTEQGDSAMYLCASSLLTGEKLFFGSGTQLSVL.

This clonotype turned up a few times. This rearrangement joins TRBV27 to TRBJ2-1, with 7 bases identical to TRBD1. The CDR3 has 15 amino acids. Germline values: CDR1 MNHEY, CDR2 SMNVEV (reference sequence). Trimming removed 10 bases from V and 6 bases from J; junction bases left unmatched: 15. The CDR3 loop is CAIKLTGDPSNEQFF. The CDR3 DNA sequence: TGTGCCATAAAACTCACAGGGGACCCCTCCAATGAGCAGTTCTTC.